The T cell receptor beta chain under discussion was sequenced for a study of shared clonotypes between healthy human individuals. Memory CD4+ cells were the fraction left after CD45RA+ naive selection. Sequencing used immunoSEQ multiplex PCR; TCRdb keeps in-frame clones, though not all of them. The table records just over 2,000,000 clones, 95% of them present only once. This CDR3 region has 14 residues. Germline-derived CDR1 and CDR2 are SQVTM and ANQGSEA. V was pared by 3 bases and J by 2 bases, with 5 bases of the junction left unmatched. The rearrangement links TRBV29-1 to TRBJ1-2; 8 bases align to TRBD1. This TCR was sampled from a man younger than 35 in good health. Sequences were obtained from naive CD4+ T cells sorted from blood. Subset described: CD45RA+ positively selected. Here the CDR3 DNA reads TGCAGCGTTGATGGACAGGGAGACAACTATGGCTACACCTTC. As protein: CSVDGQGDNYGYTF.